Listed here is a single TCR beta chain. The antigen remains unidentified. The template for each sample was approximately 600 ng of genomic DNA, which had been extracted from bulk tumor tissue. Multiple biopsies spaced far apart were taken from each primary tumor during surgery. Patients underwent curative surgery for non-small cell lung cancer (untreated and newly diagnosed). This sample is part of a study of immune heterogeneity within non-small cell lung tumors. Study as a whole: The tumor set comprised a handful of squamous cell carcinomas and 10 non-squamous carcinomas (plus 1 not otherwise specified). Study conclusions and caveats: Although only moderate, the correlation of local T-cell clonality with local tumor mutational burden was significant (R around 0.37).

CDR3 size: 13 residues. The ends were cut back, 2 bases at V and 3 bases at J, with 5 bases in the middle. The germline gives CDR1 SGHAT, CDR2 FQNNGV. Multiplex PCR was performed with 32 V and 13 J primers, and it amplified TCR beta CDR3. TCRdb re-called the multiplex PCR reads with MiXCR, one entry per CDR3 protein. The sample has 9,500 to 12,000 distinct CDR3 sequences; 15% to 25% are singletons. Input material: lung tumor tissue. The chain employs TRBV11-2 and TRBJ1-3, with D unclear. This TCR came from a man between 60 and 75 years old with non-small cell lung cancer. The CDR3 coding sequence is TGTGCCAGCAGCTTAATAGGTGGAAACACCATATATTTT. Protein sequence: CASSLIGGNTIYF.